These 29 T cell receptor beta chains were all obtained from the same sample, sequenced in a study of CXCR3-negative and CXCR3-positive naive CD8 T cells. Notes on the study in general: Researchers report that CXCR3-positive naive cells carry more hydrophobic TRB CDR3s than CXCR3-negative naive cells.

The libraries of TRB cDNA were constructed through 5' RACE using UMI labels. For each CDR3 protein, TCRdb gives one entry from its re-call of the 5' RACE reads, without DNA. This sample carries about 110,000 distinct CDR3 sequences, with roughly 0.4% going to the ten biggest clones. These receptors' targets are unknown. The sequenced material came from naive CXCR3+ CD8+ T cells from blood. Documented subset: CD45RO-CCR7+CD27+CD95- naive CD8+ T cells expressing CXCR3 (TNR3+). The receptors were gathered from a human donor in good health. Some clones in this sample may be carry-over from other donors' samples.

The V call is TRBV2, the J call TRBJ2-7; without DNA, the TCRdb call of TRBD2 cannot be checked. CDR3 length: 14 amino acids. Per the germline V gene, CDR1 is SNHLY and CDR2 is FYNNEI. This CDR3 is CARGEDSGKYEQYF. Combining the CDR3 with reference TRBV2 and TRBJ2-7 gives the whole variable domain EPEVTQTPSHQVTQMGQEVILRCVPISNHLYFYWYRQILGQKVEFLVSFYNNEISEKSEIFDDQFSVERPDGSNFTLKIRSTKLEDSAMYFCARGEDSGKYEQYFGPGTRLTVT.

The rearrangement uses TRBV14 and TRBJ2-4. The CDR3 runs to 14 residues. CDR1 is SGHDN, CDR2 FVKESK, per germline. This CDR3 is CAVGQRLAKNIQYF.

The chain uses TRBV20-1 and TRBJ1-1; as DNA is missing, the TRBD1 call by TCRdb cannot be tested. From germline, CDR1 is DFQATT and CDR2 SNEGSKA (reference sequence). The CDR3 is made up of 13 amino acids. This chain's CDR3 is CSAWTGLDTEAFF.

The chain links TRBV2 to TRBJ1-2; TCRdb indicates TRBD1, and absent DNA this call remains unverified. Germline V gene data show CDR1 as SNHLY and CDR2 as FYNNEI. The CDR3 contains 14 residues. This CDR3 is CASSEGRGGYGYTF.

The chain links TRBV29-1 to TRBJ2-1; TCRdb selects TRBD1, and the lack of DNA leaves this call unchecked. The CDR3 loop spans 13 amino acids. Germline loops: CDR1 SQVTM, CDR2 ANQGSEA. Here the CDR3 reads CSVDVGTGSEQFF.

V usage is TRBV3-1 and J usage is TRBJ2-1. Germline loops: CDR1 LGHDT, CDR2 YNNKEL (reference sequence). This CDR3 is 12 amino acids long. The CDR3 sequence: CASSQDYEEQFF.

The chain couples TRBV25-1 to TRBJ1-1; TCRdb names TRBD1, which stays unverified in the absence of DNA. The CDR3 is 12 amino acids. Per the germline V gene, CDR1 is MGHDK and CDR2 is SYGVNS. The CDR3 protein is CAAGGANTEAFF.

The chain is built from TRBV7-7 and TRBJ1-3. Germline V lookup: CDR1 SSHAT, CDR2 FNYEAQ (reference sequence). The length of the CDR3 is 15 residues. The CDR3 loop is CASSLGASSGNTIYF.

V gene TRBV11-2 combines with J gene TRBJ2-7; TCRdb picks TRBD1, but there is no DNA to check that call. The CDR3 spans 14 residues. Germline lookup yields CDR1 SGHAT and CDR2 FQNNGV. CDR3 loop: CASSLIQAAYEQYF.

V is TRBV7-2 and J is TRBJ2-7. CDR3 length: 11 amino acids. The germline gives CDR1 SGHTA, CDR2 FQGNSA. The CDR3 loop is CASSQKYEQYF.

The chain links TRBV29-1 to TRBJ2-5. The CDR3 is 15 residues long. Germline-derived CDR1 and CDR2 are SQVTM and ANQGSEA. The CDR3 is CSVDLRTSYPKTQYF.

The rearrangement joins TRBV5-6 to TRBJ1-1; TCRdb reports TRBD1, a call that lacks DNA to check it against. This CDR3 region has 15 residues. The germline CDR1 and CDR2 sequences are SGHDT and YYEEEE. CDR3 sequence: CASSFRVREATEAFF.

The chain recombines TRBV5-1 with TRBJ2-7; TCRdb's D gene call, TRBD2, goes unchecked for lack of DNA. Per germline, CDR1 SGHRS and CDR2 YFSETQ. The CDR3 sequence is 17 residues long. CDR3 in amino acids: CASSPTLTSGISYEQYF.

The rearrangement uses TRBV5-6 and TRBJ2-5; TCRdb lists TRBD2, though no DNA is available to test this call. This CDR3 comprises 13 residues. Germline CDR1 SGHDT, CDR2 YYEEEE. CDR3 sequence reads: CASSSSGAETQYF.

V and J are TRBV7-9 and TRBJ1-1. This CDR3 comprises 12 residues. CDR1 SEHNR and CDR2 FQNEAQ come from the germline V gene (reference sequence). The CDR3 spells CASSFGDYKAFF.

V and J are TRBV11-2 and TRBJ2-3; without DNA, the TCRdb call of TRBD2 cannot be checked. The CDR3 sequence is 16 residues long. Germline CDR1 SGHAT, CDR2 FQNNGV. The CDR3 spells CASSFLAGEVADTQYF.

The genes are TRBV4-3 and TRBJ2-7. Looked up from germline, CDR1 is LGHNA and CDR2 is YSLEER. This CDR3 comprises 15 residues. CDR3 loop: CASSQDRVGSYEQYF.

The chain employs TRBV20-1 and TRBJ2-1; TCRdb picks TRBD2, but there is no DNA to check that call. The CDR3 totals 15 residues. CDR1 is DFQATT, CDR2 SNEGSKA, per germline (reference sequence). The chain's CDR3 is CSAAVRTSGYNEQFF.

The chain is built from TRBV2 and TRBJ2-1; TCRdb reports TRBD1, a call that lacks DNA to check it against. This CDR3 comprises 12 residues. The germline gives CDR1 SNHLY, CDR2 FYNNEI. The CDR3 reads CASTGTGNEQFF.

The chain uses TRBV7-8 and TRBJ2-1; the D call from TCRdb, TRBD2, cannot be confirmed without DNA. There are 15 residues in the CDR3. Germline V CDR1 and CDR2: SGHVS, FQNEAQ. CDR3 loop: CASSAFSGGNNEQLF.

This rearrangement joins TRBV29-1 to TRBJ2-7. The CDR3 runs 13 residues. In germline, CDR1 is SQVTM, CDR2 ANQGSEA. The CDR3 sequence: CSVEAGSTYEQYF.

The rearrangement uses TRBV9 and TRBJ2-5; without DNA, the TCRdb call of TRBD1 cannot be checked. Germline values: CDR1 SGDLS, CDR2 YYNGEE. This CDR3 has 15 amino acids. CDR3 loop: CASTLGGVSQETQYF.

V is TRBV5-1 and J is TRBJ1-4; as DNA is missing, the TRBD1 call by TCRdb cannot be tested. Germline V gives CDR1 SGHRS, CDR2 YFSETQ. The length of the CDR3 is 16 residues. The CDR3 protein is CASSDRQGGPNEKLFF.

V is TRBV9 and J is TRBJ2-3; lacking DNA, the TRBD1 call made by TCRdb goes unchecked. The CDR3 loop spans 13 amino acids. The germline V gene has CDR1 SGDLS and CDR2 YYNGEE. Here the CDR3 reads CASSVSGGHTQYF.

The chain uses TRBV27 and TRBJ2-3; no DNA is available, so the TRBD1 call from TCRdb remains unchecked. The CDR3 length is 16 residues. Germline loops: CDR1 MNHEY, CDR2 SMNVEV (reference sequence). This CDR3 reads CASSLGLGEDTDTQYF.

The rearrangement links TRBV11-2 to TRBJ2-7; the TRBD2 assignment by TCRdb is unverifiable without DNA. CDR1 SGHAT and CDR2 FQNNGV come from the germline V gene. The CDR3 extends over 14 amino acids. This chain's CDR3 is CASSLGGIVYEQYF.

The gene calls are TRBV7-9 and TRBJ2-2; as DNA is missing, the TRBD1 call by TCRdb cannot be tested. This CDR3 is built from 16 residues. Germline V CDR1 and CDR2: SEHNR, FQNEAQ (reference sequence). CDR3 loop: CASSLGSGTNTGELFF.

This rearrangement joins TRBV19 to TRBJ2-1; the TCRdb call, TRBD2, lacks DNA for checking. The CDR3 has 17 amino acids. Germline values: CDR1 LNHDA, CDR2 SQIVND (reference sequence). This chain's CDR3 is CASPDLRGSRSYNEQFF.

V gene TRBV20-1 combines with J gene TRBJ2-3; TCRdb gives TRBD2 as the D gene, but with no DNA this cannot be confirmed. The CDR3 loop spans 18 amino acids. Germline V CDR1 and CDR2: DFQATT, SNEGSKA (reference sequence). CDR3 amino acids: CSARDSGGGLSSTDTQYF.